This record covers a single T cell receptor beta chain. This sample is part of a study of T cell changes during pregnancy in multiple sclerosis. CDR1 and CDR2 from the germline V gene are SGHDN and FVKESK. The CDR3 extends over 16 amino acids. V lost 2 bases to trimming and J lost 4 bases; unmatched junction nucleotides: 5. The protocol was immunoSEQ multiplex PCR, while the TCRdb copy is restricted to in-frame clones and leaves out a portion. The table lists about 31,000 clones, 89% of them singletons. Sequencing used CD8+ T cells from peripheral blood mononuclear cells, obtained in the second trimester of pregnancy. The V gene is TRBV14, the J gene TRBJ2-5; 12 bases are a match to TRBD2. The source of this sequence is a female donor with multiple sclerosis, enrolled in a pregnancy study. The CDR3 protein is CASSQPRLAGVETQYF. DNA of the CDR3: TGTGCCAGCAGCCAACCCCGACTAGCGGGAGTAGAGACCCAGTACTTC. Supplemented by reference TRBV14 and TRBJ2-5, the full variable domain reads EAGVTQFPSHSVIEKGQTVTLRCDPISGHDNLYWYRRVMGKEIKFLLHFVKESKQDESGMPNNRFLAERTGGTYSTLKVQPAELEDSGVYFCASSQPRLAGVETQYFGPGTRLLVL.